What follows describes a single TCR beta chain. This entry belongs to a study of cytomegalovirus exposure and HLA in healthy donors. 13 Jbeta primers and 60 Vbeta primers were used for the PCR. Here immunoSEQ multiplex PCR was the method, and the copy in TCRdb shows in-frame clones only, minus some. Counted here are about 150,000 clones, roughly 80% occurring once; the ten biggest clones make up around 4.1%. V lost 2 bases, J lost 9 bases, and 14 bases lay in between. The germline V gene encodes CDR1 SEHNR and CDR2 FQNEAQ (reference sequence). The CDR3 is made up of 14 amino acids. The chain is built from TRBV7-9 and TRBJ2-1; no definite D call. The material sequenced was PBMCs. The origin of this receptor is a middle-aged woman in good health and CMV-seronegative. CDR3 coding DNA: TGTGCCAGCAGCTTATCTCCAAGCGTAAGTGAGCAGTTCTTC. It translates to CASSLSPSVSEQFF. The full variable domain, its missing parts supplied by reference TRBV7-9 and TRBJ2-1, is DTGVSQNPRHKITKRGQNVTFRCDPISEHNRLYWYRQTLGQGPEFLTYFQNEAQLEKSRLLSDRFSAERPKGSFSTLEIQRTEQGDSAMYLCASSLSPSVSEQFFGPGTRLTVL.